The clone carrying this TCR beta chain was observed a few times. Its antigen is still unknown. Every donor provided one heparinised blood draw, which averaged roughly 120 mL. Sorting with CD45RO/CCR7/CD25/CD127/CD95/CD27 yielded naive, central memory, regulatory and stem-like memory CD4+ cells. The record originates from a study of beta chain features in type 1 diabetes. Study findings and constraints: When Type 1 diabetes patients were examined, their TCRB CDR3s proved moderately but significantly shorter in all four CD4+ subsets. Within the patient group, naive, central memory and Treg TCRB repertoires appeared more similar to each other than within healthy donors.

Trimming removed 6 bases at V and 7 bases at J, with 13 bases between. The CDR3 is 12 amino acids. The V gene's germline CDR1 is MNHNS and CDR2 SASEGT. As every portion of the isolated RNA was reverse transcribed, the sequencing read expressed TCRB transcripts. Clones were read by immunoSEQ multiplex PCR, and TCRdb kept only the in-frame ones, dropping some. In the table there are 640,000 or so clones, 13% of which are singletons. This sequence was found in a man between 18 and 29 years old with type 1 diabetes. This chain connects TRBV6-1 to TRBJ2-7; no clear D gene. Input material: naive CD4+ T cells from blood. CDR3 DNA: TGTGCCAGCAGAAGACACGGTGGGGAGCAGTACTTC. It specifies CASRRHGGEQYF.